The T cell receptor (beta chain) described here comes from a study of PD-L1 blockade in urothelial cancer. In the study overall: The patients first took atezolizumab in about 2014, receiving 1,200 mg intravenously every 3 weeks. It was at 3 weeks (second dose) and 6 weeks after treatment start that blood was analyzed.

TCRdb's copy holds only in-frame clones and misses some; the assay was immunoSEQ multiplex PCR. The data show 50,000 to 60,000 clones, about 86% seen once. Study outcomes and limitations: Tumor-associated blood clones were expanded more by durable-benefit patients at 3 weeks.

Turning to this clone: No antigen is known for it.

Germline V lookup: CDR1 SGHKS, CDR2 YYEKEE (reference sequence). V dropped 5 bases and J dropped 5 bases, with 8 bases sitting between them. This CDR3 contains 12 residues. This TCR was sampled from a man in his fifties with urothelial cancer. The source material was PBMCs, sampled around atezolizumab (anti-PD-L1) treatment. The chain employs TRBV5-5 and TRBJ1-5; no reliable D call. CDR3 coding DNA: TGTGCCAGCAGTTCCGGAGATCAGCCCCAGCATTTT. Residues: CASSSGDQPQHF.